This note documents a single TCR beta chain sequence. This CDR3 spans 13 amino acids. Germline values: CDR1 LNHDA, CDR2 SQIVND (reference sequence). Trimming pared 5 bases from V and 8 bases from J, leaving 16 bases between. As processed by the authors: Estimation of nucleated cell counts was performed using reference gene primer amplification. The method was immunoSEQ multiplex PCR; TCRdb's version includes in-frame clones alone and lacks a portion of them. V, J and clone size were drawn from that table, and D and trimming were deduced from the DNA. The table lists about 160,000 clones, about 88% of them singletons. The sample is drawn from a study of blood T cell repertoires in COVID-19. Study overall: Samples representing acute and convalescent COVID-19 were sourced from the United States, Italy and Spain. Sources were T cells, B-cell-depleted T cells, or PBMCs; the material itself was cDNA or gDNA.

Input material: peripheral blood. The chain recombines TRBV19 with TRBJ2-7; a possible D gene is TRBD1 (6 bases). The sequence came from a man in his sixties with active or convalescent COVID-19. CDR3 residues: CASSRQDSPQQYF. In DNA, the CDR3 is TGTGCCAGTAGTCGGCAGGACAGTCCGCAGCAGTACTTC.